The rows below give T cell receptor beta chains drawn from one sample of a study of blood T cell repertoires in COVID-19. This table comes from immunoSEQ multiplex PCR, and its TCRdb copy is limited to in-frame clones, with some not included. The sample holds tens of thousands of clones, about 77% seen once. Sequencing used peripheral blood. These receptors all stem from a human donor in a cohort sampled during active COVID-19. CDR3s include the opening cysteine and the closing phenylalanine or tryptophan. The D gene is left open where the match is weak. A clone size is listed for some rows: how often the clone was seen (once, few, many), or a class if it is expanded.

CDR3 protein: CASSFEVDYEQYF
CDR3 DNA: TGTGCCAGCAGCTTTGAGGTGGATTACGAGCAGTACTTC
D gene: .
clone size: .
J gene: TRBJ2-7
V gene: TRBV7-8

CDR3 protein: CASSLAGQGSSYEQYF
CDR3 DNA: TGCGCCAGCAGCTTGGCCGGGCAGGGGAGCTCCTACGAGCAGTACTTC
D gene: .
clone size: .
J gene: TRBJ2-7
V gene: TRBV5-1

CDR3 protein: CVVPLGGSANTEAFF
CDR3 DNA: TGTGTCGTCCCTCTAGGGGGTAGTGCGAACACTGAAGCTTTCTTT
D gene: .
clone size: .
J gene: TRBJ1-1
V gene: TRBV24-1

CDR3 protein: CASSHSPNYGYTF
CDR3 DNA: TGTGCCAGCAGCCACAGCCCTAACTATGGCTACACCTTC
D gene: .
clone size: many
J gene: TRBJ1-2
V gene: TRBV27

CDR3 protein: CASRESGNTEAFF
CDR3 DNA: TGCGCCAGCAGGGAATCGGGAAACACTGAAGCTTTCTTT
D gene: .
clone size: .
J gene: TRBJ1-1
V gene: TRBV10-1

CDR3 protein: CASSLAGFQETQYF
CDR3 DNA: TGTGCCAGCAGCCTCGCGGGTTTTCAAGAGACCCAGTACTTC
D gene: .
clone size: once
J gene: TRBJ2-5
V gene: TRBV7-2

CDR3 protein: CASSQGSRGEQYF
CDR3 DNA: TGTGCCAGCAGCCAAGGGAGCAGGGGTGAGCAGTACTTC
D gene: .
clone size: .
J gene: TRBJ2-7
V gene: TRBV3-1/TRBV3-2

CDR3 protein: CASTPLGQGKYEQYF
CDR3 DNA: TGCGCCAGCACCCCCCTTGGACAGGGGAAATACGAGCAGTACTTC
D gene: TRBD1
clone size: .
J gene: TRBJ2-7
V gene: TRBV23-1

CDR3 protein: CASSLAAGGRTNYGYTF
CDR3 DNA: TGTGCCAGCAGCCTAGCGGCGGGGGGCCGCACTAACTATGGCTACACCTTC
D gene: .
clone size: .
J gene: TRBJ1-2
V gene: TRBV7-9

CDR3 protein: CASSLGVQRETQYF
CDR3 DNA: TGTGCCAGCAGCTTAGGAGTTCAGCGTGAGACCCAGTACTTC
D gene: .
clone size: few
J gene: TRBJ2-5
V gene: TRBV11-2

CDR3 protein: CASSLKDRFNEQYF
CDR3 DNA: TGTGCCAGCAGCTTAAAGGACAGGTTTAATGAGCAGTACTTC
D gene: TRBD1
clone size: .
J gene: TRBJ2-7
V gene: TRBV13

CDR3 protein: CASSRRQGAGTEAFF
CDR3 DNA: TGTGCCAGCAGCCGGCGACAGGGCGCGGGCACTGAAGCTTTCTTT
D gene: TRBD1
clone size: few
J gene: TRBJ1-1
V gene: TRBV7-6

CDR3 protein: CASSVEAQGNTEAFF
CDR3 DNA: TGTGCCAGCAGCGTAGAGGCACAGGGGAACACTGAAGCTTTCTTT
D gene: .
clone size: .
J gene: TRBJ1-1
V gene: TRBV9

CDR3 protein: CASSPWGLAGREQFF
CDR3 DNA: TGTGCCAGCAGCCCTTGGGGACTAGCGGGGAGGGAGCAGTTCTTC
D gene: TRBD2
clone size: .
J gene: TRBJ2-1
V gene: TRBV7-2

CDR3 protein: CASSEQGAHQPQHF
CDR3 DNA: TGCGCCAGCAGTGAACAGGGGGCCCATCAGCCCCAGCATTTT
D gene: TRBD1
clone size: .
J gene: TRBJ1-5
V gene: TRBV10-2

CDR3 protein: CASSLGGGSMNTEAFF
CDR3 DNA: TGTGCCAGCAGCTTGGGAGGGGGCTCTATGAACACTGAAGCTTTCTTT
D gene: TRBD1
clone size: .
J gene: TRBJ1-1
V gene: TRBV5-4

CDR3 protein: CASSGPTDTQYF
CDR3 DNA: TGCGCCAGCAGTGGGCCCACAGATACGCAGTATTTT
D gene: .
clone size: .
J gene: TRBJ2-3
V gene: TRBV10-1

CDR3 protein: CATSRSGSLDTQYF
CDR3 DNA: TGTGCCACCAGCCGTAGCGGGAGTCTTGATACGCAGTATTTT
D gene: TRBD2
clone size: .
J gene: TRBJ2-3
V gene: TRBV15

CDR3 protein: CASSYARDSNYGYTF
CDR3 DNA: TGTGCCAGCAGTTATGCCCGGGACAGCAACTATGGCTACACCTTC
D gene: TRBD1
clone size: .
J gene: TRBJ1-2
V gene: TRBV6-5

CDR3 protein: CASRGGQDLNSYEQYF
CDR3 DNA: TGTGCCAGCAGGGGAGGACAGGACCTTAACTCCTACGAGCAGTACTTC
D gene: .
clone size: .
J gene: TRBJ2-7
V gene: TRBV5-6

CDR3 protein: CASSGIRQGTNTGELFF
CDR3 DNA: TGTGCCAGCAGCGGAATCAGACAGGGAACGAACACCGGGGAGCTGTTTTTT
D gene: TRBD1
clone size: .
J gene: TRBJ2-2
V gene: TRBV11-2

CDR3 protein: CASSPGLAGGTGELFF
CDR3 DNA: TGTGCCAGCAGCCCAGGACTAGCGGGGGGTACCGGGGAGCTGTTTTTT
D gene: TRBD2
clone size: .
J gene: TRBJ2-2
V gene: TRBV5-4

CDR3 protein: CASSSSGRWYNEQFF
CDR3 DNA: TGTGCCAGCAGTTCTAGCGGGAGATGGTACAATGAGCAGTTCTTC
D gene: TRBD2
clone size: few
J gene: TRBJ2-1
V gene: TRBV6-5

CDR3 protein: CASSIDRRTGELFF
CDR3 DNA: TGTGCCAGTAGTATAGACCGGAGGACCGGGGAGCTGTTTTTT
D gene: .
clone size: once
J gene: TRBJ2-2
V gene: TRBV19

CDR3 protein: CASSRMAGDLGTQYF
CDR3 DNA: TGTGCCAGCAGCCGAATGGCGGGGGACCTGGGTACGCAGTATTTT
D gene: TRBD2
clone size: few
J gene: TRBJ2-3
V gene: TRBV11-3

CDR3 protein: CASSLGLNQPQHF
CDR3 DNA: TGTGCCAGCAGCTTGGGCTTAAATCAGCCCCAGCATTTT
D gene: .
clone size: .
J gene: TRBJ1-5
V gene: TRBV11-2

CDR3 protein: CSASPGLVYEQYF
CDR3 DNA: TGCAGTGCTAGTCCGGGACTAGTCTACGAGCAGTACTTC
D gene: TRBD2
clone size: .
J gene: TRBJ2-7
V gene: TRBV20-1

CDR3 protein: CSVGVGELFF
CDR3 DNA: TGCAGCGTAGGGGTCGGGGAGCTGTTTTTT
D gene: .
clone size: .
J gene: TRBJ2-2
V gene: TRBV29-1

CDR3 protein: CASTYTGMGTQYF
CDR3 DNA: TGTGCCAGCACTTATACAGGGATGGGGACCCAGTACTTC
D gene: .
clone size: .
J gene: TRBJ2-5
V gene: TRBV12-3/TRBV12-4

CDR3 protein: CASRGPTETQYF
CDR3 DNA: TGTGCCAGCAGGGGGCCGACGGAGACCCAGTACTTC
D gene: .
clone size: .
J gene: TRBJ2-5
V gene: TRBV12-3/TRBV12-4

CDR3 protein: CATSRDQDTQYF
CDR3 DNA: TGTGCCACCAGCAGAGACCAGGATACGCAGTATTTT
D gene: .
clone size: .
J gene: TRBJ2-3
V gene: TRBV15

CDR3 protein: CASSRLAGVDEQYF
CDR3 DNA: TGTGCCAGCAGCCGACTAGCGGGAGTAGACGAGCAGTACTTC
D gene: TRBD2
clone size: .
J gene: TRBJ2-7
V gene: TRBV3-1/TRBV3-2

CDR3 protein: CASSLGAGTRSSYNEQFF
CDR3 DNA: TGCGCCAGCAGCTTGGGGGCAGGGACAAGGAGCTCCTACAATGAGCAGTTCTTC
D gene: .
clone size: few
J gene: TRBJ2-1
V gene: TRBV5-1

CDR3 protein: CASSLAGQGSTEAFF
CDR3 DNA: TGCGCCAGCAGCTTAGCGGGACAGGGGAGCACTGAAGCTTTCTTT
D gene: TRBD1
clone size: .
J gene: TRBJ1-1
V gene: TRBV5-1

CDR3 protein: CASSRLSSYNEQFF
CDR3 DNA: TGTGCCAGCAGCAGACTGAGCTCCTACAATGAGCAGTTCTTC
D gene: .
clone size: .
J gene: TRBJ2-1
V gene: TRBV28

CDR3 protein: CASSLARETQYF
CDR3 DNA: TGTGCCAGCAGCTTAGCCCGAGAGACCCAGTACTTC
D gene: .
clone size: .
J gene: TRBJ2-5
V gene: TRBV7-9

CDR3 protein: CSVGTGGYYETQYF
CDR3 DNA: TGCAGCGTCGGGACAGGGGGATATTATGAGACCCAGTACTTC
D gene: TRBD1
clone size: .
J gene: TRBJ2-5
V gene: TRBV29-1

CDR3 protein: CASSLLPHQSNQPQHF
CDR3 DNA: TGTGCCAGCAGCTTGTTGCCACATCAGAGCAATCAGCCCCAGCATTTT
D gene: .
clone size: .
J gene: TRBJ1-5
V gene: TRBV5-5

CDR3 protein: CASSPRTGPDGELFF
CDR3 DNA: TGTGCCAGCTCACCCCGGACAGGGCCTGACGGGGAGCTGTTTTTT
D gene: TRBD1
clone size: many
J gene: TRBJ2-2
V gene: TRBV18

CDR3 protein: CASSPGLTYNEQFF
CDR3 DNA: TGTGCCAGCAGCCCGGGGTTGACCTACAATGAGCAGTTCTTC
D gene: .
clone size: few
J gene: TRBJ2-1
V gene: TRBV5-4